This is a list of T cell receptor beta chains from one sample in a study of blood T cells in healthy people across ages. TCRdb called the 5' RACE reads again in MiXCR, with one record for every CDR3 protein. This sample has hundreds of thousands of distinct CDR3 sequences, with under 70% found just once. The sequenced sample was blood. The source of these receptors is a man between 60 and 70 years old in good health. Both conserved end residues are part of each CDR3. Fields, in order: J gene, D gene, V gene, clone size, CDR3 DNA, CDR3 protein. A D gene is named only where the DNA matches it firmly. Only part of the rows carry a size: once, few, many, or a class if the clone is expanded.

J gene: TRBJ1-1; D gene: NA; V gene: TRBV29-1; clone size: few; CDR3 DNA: TGCAGCGCGCGACAGGCTAGCAACACTGAAGCTTTCTTT; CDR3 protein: CSARQASNTEAFF
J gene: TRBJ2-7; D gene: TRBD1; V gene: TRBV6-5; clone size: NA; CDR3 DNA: TGTGCCAGCAGTTCCTCAGGGGGCCGCTCTGGGGAGCAGTACTTC; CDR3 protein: CASSSSGGRSGEQYF
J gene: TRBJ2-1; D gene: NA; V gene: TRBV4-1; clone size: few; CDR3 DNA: TGCGCCAGCACCTCTCTCTCGGGCTACAATGAGCAGTTCTTC; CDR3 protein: CASTSLSGYNEQFF
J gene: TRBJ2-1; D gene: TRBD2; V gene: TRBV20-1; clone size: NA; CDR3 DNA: TGCAGTGCTAGAGGAGGACTAGCTGGCCATGAGCAGTTCTTC; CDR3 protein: CSARGGLAGHEQFF
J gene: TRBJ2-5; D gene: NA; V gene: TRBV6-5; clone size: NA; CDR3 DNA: TGTGCCAGCAGTTACTCGCTAGAGACCCAGTACTTC; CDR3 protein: CASSYSLETQYF
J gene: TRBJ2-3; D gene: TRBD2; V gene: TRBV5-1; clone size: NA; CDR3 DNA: TGCGCCAGCAGCCCGGGACTAGCGGTTACAGATGCGCAGTATTTT; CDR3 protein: CASSPGLAVTDAQYF
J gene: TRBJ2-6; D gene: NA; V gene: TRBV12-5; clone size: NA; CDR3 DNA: TGTGCTAGTGTCCCTGGGGGGAGTGGGGCCAACGTCCTGACTTTC; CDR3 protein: CASVPGGSGANVLTF
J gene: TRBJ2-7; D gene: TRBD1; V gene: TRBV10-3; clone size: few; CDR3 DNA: TGTGCCATCAGTGAGCCGGGCAGGGGGCCTACCTACGAGCAGTACTTC; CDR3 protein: CAISEPGRGPTYEQYF
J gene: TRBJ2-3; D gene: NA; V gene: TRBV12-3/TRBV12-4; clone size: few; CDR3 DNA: TGTGCCAGCAGTCCCCAAACGCATACGCAGTATTTT; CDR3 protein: CASSPQTHTQYF
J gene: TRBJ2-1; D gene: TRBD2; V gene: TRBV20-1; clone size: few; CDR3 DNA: TGCAGTGCTAGAGTGGCGGGGGGGCCGTACAATGAGCAGTTCTTC; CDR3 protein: CSARVAGGPYNEQFF
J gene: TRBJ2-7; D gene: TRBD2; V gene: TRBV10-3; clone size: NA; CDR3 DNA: TGTGCCATCAGTGAGAGGGGAACTAGCGGGGGCACCTACGAGCAGTACTTC; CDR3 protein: CAISERGTSGGTYEQYF
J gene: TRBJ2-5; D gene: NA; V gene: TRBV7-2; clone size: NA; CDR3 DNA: TGTGCCAGCAGCCGCGGACACTCGGAGGAGACCCAGTACTTC; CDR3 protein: CASSRGHSEETQYF
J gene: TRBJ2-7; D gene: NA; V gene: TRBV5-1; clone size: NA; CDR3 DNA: TGCGCCAGCAGCTTGAGTAGCGTGACACCCTACGAGCAGTACTTC; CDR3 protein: CASSLSSVTPYEQYF
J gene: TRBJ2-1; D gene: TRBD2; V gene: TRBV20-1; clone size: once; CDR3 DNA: TGCAGTGCTCGCCCGGCACTAGCGGGGAGGGGCAATGAGCAGTTCTTC; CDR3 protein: CSARPALAGRGNEQFF
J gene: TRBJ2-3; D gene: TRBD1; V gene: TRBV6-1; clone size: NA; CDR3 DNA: TGTGCCAGCTCCAGACCCGCGGACAGGGTGACGTATACGCAGTATTTT; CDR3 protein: CASSRPADRVTYTQYF
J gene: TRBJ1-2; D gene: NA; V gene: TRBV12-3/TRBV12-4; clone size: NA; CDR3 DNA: TGTGCCAGCAGCACAGGTTCTAGGGGTGGCTACACCTTC; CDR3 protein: CASSTGSRGGYTF
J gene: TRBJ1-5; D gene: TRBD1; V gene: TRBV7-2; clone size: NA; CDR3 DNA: TGTGCCAGCAGCTTAGAAACAGGGGGCGGTCAGCCCCAGCATTTT; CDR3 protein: CASSLETGGGQPQHF
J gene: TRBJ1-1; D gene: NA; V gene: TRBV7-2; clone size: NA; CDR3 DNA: TGTGCCAGCAGCTTAGCAGGGCACCCACGAGCTTTCTTT; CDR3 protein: CASSLAGHPRAFF
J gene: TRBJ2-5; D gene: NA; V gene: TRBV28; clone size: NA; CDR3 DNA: TGTGCCAGCAGTTCCTTTAACAGGGTACAAGAGACCCAGTACTTC; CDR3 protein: CASSSFNRVQETQYF
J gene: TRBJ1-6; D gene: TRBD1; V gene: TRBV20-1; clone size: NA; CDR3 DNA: TGCAGTGCTAGACCTCAGGGGGCTTATAATTCACCCCTCCACTTT; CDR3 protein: CSARPQGAYNSPLHF
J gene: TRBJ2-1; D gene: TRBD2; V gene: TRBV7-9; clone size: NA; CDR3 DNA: TGTGCCAGCAGCTTCTATAGCGGGGGCCCCAATGAGCAGTTCTTC; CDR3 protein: CASSFYSGGPNEQFF
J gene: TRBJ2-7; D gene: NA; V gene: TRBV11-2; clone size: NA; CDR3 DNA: TGTGCCAGCAGCTTGCCCGGGGCATTCTACGAGCAGTACTTC; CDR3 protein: CASSLPGAFYEQYF
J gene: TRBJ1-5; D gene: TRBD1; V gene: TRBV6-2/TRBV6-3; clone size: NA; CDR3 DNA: TGTGCCAGCAGTCCAGGGGGCTTTAGCAATCAGCCCCAGCATTTT; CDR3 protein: CASSPGGFSNQPQHF
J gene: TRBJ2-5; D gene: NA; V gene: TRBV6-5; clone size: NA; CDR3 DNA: TGTGCCAGCATCCCTAAGGGGGATCCTTTCCAAGAGACCCAGTACTTC; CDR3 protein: CASIPKGDPFQETQYF
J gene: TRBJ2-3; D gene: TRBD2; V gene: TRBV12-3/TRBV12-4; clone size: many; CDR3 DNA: TGTGCCAGCAGTTCCGGGGGGGGGGTACCGCGGGATACGCAGTATTTT; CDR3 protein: CASSSGGGVPRDTQYF
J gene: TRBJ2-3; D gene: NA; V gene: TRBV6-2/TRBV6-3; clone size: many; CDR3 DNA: TGTGCCACTGCACGGGACGGTAGCACAGATACGCAGTATTTT; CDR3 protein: CATARDGSTDTQYF
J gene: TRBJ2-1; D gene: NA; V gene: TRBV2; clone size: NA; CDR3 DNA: TGTGCCAGCAGTGTGGTAGCAAGCAATGAGCAGTTCTTC; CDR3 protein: CASSVVASNEQFF
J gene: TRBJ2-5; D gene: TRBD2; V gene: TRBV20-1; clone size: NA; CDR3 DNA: TGCAGTGCTAGTAAACTAGCGGGGGGGACGGTCCTCCAAGAGACCCAGTACTTC; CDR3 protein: CSASKLAGGTVLQETQYF
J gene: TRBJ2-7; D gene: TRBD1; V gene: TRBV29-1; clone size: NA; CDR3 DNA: TGCAGCGTTGCTCCGACAGGGGGTTACGAGCAGTACTTC; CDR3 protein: CSVAPTGGYEQYF
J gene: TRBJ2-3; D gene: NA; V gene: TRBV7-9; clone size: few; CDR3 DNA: TGTGCCAGCAGCTCAAACAGTGGATATAGCACAGATACGCAGTATTTT; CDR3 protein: CASSSNSGYSTDTQYF
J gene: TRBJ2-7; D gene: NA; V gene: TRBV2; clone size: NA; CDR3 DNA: TGTGCCAGCAGTTGGACACGAGGCGAGCAGTACTTC; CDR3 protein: CASSWTRGEQYF
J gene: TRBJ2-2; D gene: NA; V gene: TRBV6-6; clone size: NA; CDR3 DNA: TGTGCCAGCAGTTACGCCGACGGGGAGCTGTTTTTT; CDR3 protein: CASSYADGELFF
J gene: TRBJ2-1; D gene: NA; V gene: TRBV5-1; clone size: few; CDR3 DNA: TGCGCCAGCAGCTTGGCCGCTACCTACAATGAGCAGTTCTTC; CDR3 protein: CASSLAATYNEQFF
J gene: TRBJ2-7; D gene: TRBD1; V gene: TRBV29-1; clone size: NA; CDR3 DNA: TGCAGCGTTCATCGGTGGGTGGCAGGGGGATACGAGCAGTACTTC; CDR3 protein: CSVHRWVAGGYEQYF
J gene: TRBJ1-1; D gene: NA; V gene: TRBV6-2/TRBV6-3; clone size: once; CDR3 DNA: TGTGCCAGCAGACGACCCTACAGGGAGAACACTGAAGCTTTCTTT; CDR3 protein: CASRRPYRENTEAFF
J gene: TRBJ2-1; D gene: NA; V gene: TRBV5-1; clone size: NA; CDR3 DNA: TGCGCCAGCAGCTTGGAGGTCCAAAGCTCCTACAATGAGCAGTTCTTC; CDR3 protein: CASSLEVQSSYNEQFF
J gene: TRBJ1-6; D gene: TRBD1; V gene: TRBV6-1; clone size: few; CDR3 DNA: TGTGCCAGCAGTGAAGGGACAGGGAATTCACCCCTCCACTTT; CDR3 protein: CASSEGTGNSPLHF
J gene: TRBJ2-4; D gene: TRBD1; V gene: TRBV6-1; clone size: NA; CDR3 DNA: TGTGCCAGCAGCAGGGACAGCGAAAACATTCAGTACTTC; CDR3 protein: CASSRDSENIQYF
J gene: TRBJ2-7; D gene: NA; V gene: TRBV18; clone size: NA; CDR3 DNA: TGTGCCAGCTGTGACAGTTCCTACGAGCAGTACTTC; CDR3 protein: CASCDSSYEQYF
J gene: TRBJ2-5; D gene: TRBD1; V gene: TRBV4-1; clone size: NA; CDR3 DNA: TGCGCCAGCAGCCCCGACAGGGAAGGGGAGACCCAGTACTTC; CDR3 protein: CASSPDREGETQYF
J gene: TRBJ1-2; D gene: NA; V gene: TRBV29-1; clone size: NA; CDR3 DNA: TGCAGCGTTGAGGGGCCAGGGCGAAGAGGCTATGGCTACACCTTC; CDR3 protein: CSVEGPGRRGYGYTF
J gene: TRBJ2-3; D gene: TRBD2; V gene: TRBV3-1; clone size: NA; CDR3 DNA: TGTGCCAGCAGCGACGTGCGGGGGGGCAATACAGATACGCAGTATTTT; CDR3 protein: CASSDVRGGNTDTQYF
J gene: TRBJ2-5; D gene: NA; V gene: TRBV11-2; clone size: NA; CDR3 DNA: TGTGCCAGCAGCTTAGATCGGGACGGCGGTAATGAGCAGTACTTC; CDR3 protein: CASSLDRDGGNEQYF
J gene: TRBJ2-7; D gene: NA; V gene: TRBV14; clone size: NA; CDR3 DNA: TGTGCCAGCAGCCTCCAGGGGAGTATCACCTACGAGCAGTACTTC; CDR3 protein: CASSLQGSITYEQYF
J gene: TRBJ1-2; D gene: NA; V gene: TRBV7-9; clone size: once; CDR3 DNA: TGTGCCAGCAGCGCCGGACCCAGCTATGGCTACACCTTC; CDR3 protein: CASSAGPSYGYTF
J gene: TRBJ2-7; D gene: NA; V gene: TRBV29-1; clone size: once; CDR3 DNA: TGCAGCGTTGAATCGGACTACGAGCAGTACTTC; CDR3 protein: CSVESDYEQYF
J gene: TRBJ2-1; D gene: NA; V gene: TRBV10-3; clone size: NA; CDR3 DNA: TGTGCCATCAGGGGGCCGAGGGGTGAGCAGTTCTTC; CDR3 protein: CAIRGPRGEQFF
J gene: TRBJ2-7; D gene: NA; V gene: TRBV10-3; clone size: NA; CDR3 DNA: TGTGCCATCAGTGCCCGGGACACCGGCTCCTACGAGCAGTACTTC; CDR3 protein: CAISARDTGSYEQYF
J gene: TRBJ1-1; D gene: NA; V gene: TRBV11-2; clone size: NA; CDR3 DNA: TGTGCCGGCAGCTTAGGACCAACTATGAACACTGAAGCTTTCTTT; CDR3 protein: CAGSLGPTMNTEAFF
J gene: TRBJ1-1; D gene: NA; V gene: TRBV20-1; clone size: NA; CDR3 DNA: TGCAGTGCTAGCATTATGGGGGCCATCGAAGCTTTCTTT; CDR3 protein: CSASIMGAIEAFF
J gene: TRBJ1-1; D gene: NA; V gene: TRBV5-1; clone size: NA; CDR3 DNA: TGCGCCAGCAGGGGGGGAGTGAACACTGAAGCTTTCTTT; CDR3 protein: CASRGGVNTEAFF
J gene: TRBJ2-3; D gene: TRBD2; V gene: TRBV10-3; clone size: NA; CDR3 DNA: TGTGCCATCAGTGATACTACTAGCGGGGCTCCCACAGATACGCAGTATTTT; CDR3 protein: CAISDTTSGAPTDTQYF
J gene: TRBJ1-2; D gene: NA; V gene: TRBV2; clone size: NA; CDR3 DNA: TGTGCCAGCTGCCCGGACACAAACTATGGCTACACCTTC; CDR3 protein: CASCPDTNYGYTF